The 6 T cell receptor beta chains reported below all come from one sample, sequenced in a study of siplizumab effects on memory and regulatory T cells. The table came from immunoSEQ multiplex PCR; TCRdb's copy has only in-frame clones and leaves some out. This sample carries about 100,000 clones, 85% to 95% of them seen once, and the ten largest clones take approximately 1.5%. Sequenced input: non-Treg CD4+ T cells sorted from blood. The receptors were sampled from a human donor in good health.

CDR3 coding DNA: TGCGCCAGCAGCTTGGCTTTCGGACACTCCCTTAATGAGCAGTTCTTC. Protein sequence: CASSLAFGHSLNEQFF. The genes are TRBV5-1 and TRBJ2-1, with D tentatively TRBD1 (5 bases). This CDR3 is built from 16 residues. V lost 0 bases to trimming and J lost 7 bases, with 17 bases between them. Germline V gene sequence: CDR1 SGHRS, CDR2 YFSETQ.

The sample holds one count of this clone. The V call is TRBV11-2, the J call TRBJ1-2, with D unclear. Germline V gives CDR1 SGHAT, CDR2 FQNNGV. CDR3 size: 15 residues. Trimming shortened V by 1 base and J by 2 bases, and 11 bases separated the two germline ends. The CDR3 DNA reads as TGTGCCAGCAGCTTAGCGCGAACGGCGAACTATGGCTACACCTTC. Translating gives CASSLARTANYGYTF.

CDR3 in DNA: TGTGCCAGCTCACTACGGGGCCCTGGAAACACCATATATTTT. It is translated as CASSLRGPGNTIYF. The V and J genes are TRBV18 and TRBJ1-3; possible D gene TRBD1, 5 bases. The germline V and J ends were trimmed by 4 bases and 2 bases, with 9 bases remaining between them. The CDR3 is made up of 14 amino acids. Germline V gene lookup returns CDR1 KGHSH and CDR2 LQKENI. The whole variable domain, remainder taken from reference TRBV18 and TRBJ1-3, is NAGVMQNPRHLVRRRGQEARLRCSPMKGHSHVYWYRQLPEEGLKFMVYLQKENIIDESGMPKERFSAEFPKEGPSILRIQQVVRGDSAAYFCASSLRGPGNTIYFGEGSWLTVV.

In DNA, the CDR3 is TGTGCCATCAGTGAGAGGGGAGACAGAAAAAACATTCAGTACTTC. Translating gives CAISERGDRKNIQYF. J is TRBJ2-4 and V is TRBV10-3; D may be TRBD1 or TRBD2 (5 bases each). Germline V gene sequence: CDR1 ENHRY, CDR2 SYGVKD. The CDR3 sequence is 15 residues long. Trimming shortened V by 2 bases and J by 4 bases, and 12 bases separated the two germline ends.

This clone has a single count. The chain uses TRBV11-3 and TRBJ2-2; D call uncertain. CDR3 length: 14 residues. V gave up 5 bases and J gave up 0 bases, with 7 bases separating them. Per germline, CDR1 SGHNT and CDR2 YENEEA. CDR3: CASSHLANTGELFF. The CDR3 coding sequence is TGTGCCAGCAGCCATCTAGCGAACACCGGGGAGCTGTTTTTT.

This chain's CDR3 is CASGDSHSYNEQFF. The CDR3 DNA sequence: TGTGCTAGTGGGGACTCCCACTCCTACAATGAGCAGTTCTTC. The chain employs TRBV12-5 and TRBJ2-1; tentatively, D is TRBD2 (5 bases). The CDR3 contains 14 residues. V gave up 6 bases and J gave up 0 bases, with 9 bases separating them. Germline V lookup: CDR1 LGHNT, CDR2 FRNRAP.